The 13 T cell receptor beta chains below all came from one sample that was sequenced in a study of human T cells and chemical hapten exposure. Time point specified: patch test 1, 2 weeks after DPC sensitization. Sample treatment: therapeutic diphenylcyclopropenone sensitization with weekly scalp DPC. TCRdb re-analysed the RACE reads in MiXCR, keeping a single row per CDR3 protein. In the table there are 370,000 or so distinct CDR3 sequences, around 4.8% of which are singletons. Source: whole blood, taken in connection with sensitization to the hapten diphenylcyclopropenone (DPC). All receptors derive from a woman between 50 and 59 years old with alopecia areata. Some clones in this sample may be carry-over from other donors' samples.

V usage is TRBV5-8 and J usage is TRBJ2-3, with 10 bases fitting TRBD2. CDR1 and CDR2 (germline): SGHTS, YDEGEE. This CDR3 has 16 amino acids. With V trimmed by 2 bases and J by 5 bases, 8 bases remained unmatched. CDR3 in amino acids: CASSFLAGDRGDTQYF. CDR3 in DNA: TGTGCCAGCAGCTTTCTAGCGGGAGATCGGGGAGATACGCAGTATTTT.

This sequence joins TRBV10-3 and TRBJ1-1; the D is unclear. CDR1 is ENHRY, CDR2 SYGVKD, per germline. CDR3 length: 13 residues. V gave up 7 bases and J gave up 0 bases, with 9 bases separating them. Here the CDR3 DNA reads TGTGCCATCATCTCGGGGTTGAACACTGAAGCTTTCTTT. As protein: CAIISGLNTEAFF.

This clonotype has only a few counts. The V gene is TRBV6-1, the J gene TRBJ1-2, with D perhaps matching TRBD1 (6 bases). The germline V gene has CDR1 MNHNS and CDR2 SASEGT. V lost 8 bases, J lost 8 bases, and 18 bases lay in between. CDR3 size: 13 residues. The CDR3 sequence: CASWEGGAEGYTF. The CDR3 region has the DNA TGTGCCAGCTGGGAGGGGGGGGCTGAAGGCTACACCTTC.

This clonotype turned up a few times. This sequence joins TRBV27 and TRBJ1-2, with D perhaps matching TRBD1 (6 bases). The CDR3 spans 16 residues. Germline CDR1 reads MNHEY; CDR2 reads SMNVEV (reference sequence). V was trimmed by 0 bases and J by 4 bases, leaving 15 bases between them. The CDR3 here is CASSLSGGDYGYGYTF. For the CDR3, the DNA is TGTGCCAGCAGTTTATCAGGGGGGGACTATGGCTATGGCTACACCTTC.

The genes are TRBV5-1 and TRBJ2-3; D unresolved. Trimming left V 4 bases short and J 4 bases short, with 10 bases between. The CDR3 consists of 13 residues. Germline lookup yields CDR1 SGHRS and CDR2 YFSETQ. CDR3 loop: CASSLATPDTQYF. The CDR3 DNA follows: TGCGCCAGCAGCCTTGCTACTCCAGATACGCAGTATTTT.

This clonotype was recorded at least ten times. The chain joins TRBV4-1 to TRBJ2-5, with D uncertain. CDR1 MGHRA and CDR2 YSYEKL come from the germline V gene. Deletions cut 2 bases from V and 5 bases from J, with 9 bases between. This CDR3 region has 13 residues. In DNA, the CDR3 is TGCGCCAGCAGCCAACTGCCGGCGGAGACCCAGTACTTC. This gives the protein CASSQLPAETQYF.

This clonotype has ten or more counts. The chain combines TRBV7-6 with TRBJ2-3, with D unclear. Germline V CDR1 and CDR2: SGHVS, FNYEAQ. The CDR3 runs to 14 residues. Trimming shortened V by 0 bases and J by 8 bases, and 12 bases separated the two germline ends. As DNA, the CDR3 is TGTGCCAGCAGCTTAGCGCATCGGACGGGTACGCAGTATTTT. This sequence encodes CASSLAHRTGTQYF.

This clonotype was seen only a few times. The V call is TRBV7-6, the J call TRBJ2-1; 10 bases fit TRBD2. The V gene end was trimmed by 2 bases and the J gene end by 7 bases; junction bases not matched to a gene: 5. Germline V lookup: CDR1 SGHVS, CDR2 FNYEAQ. This CDR3 comprises 15 residues. The CDR3 region is CASSLSGGARNEQFF. CDR3 sequence (DNA): TGTGCCAGCAGCTTAAGCGGGGGGGCCCGGAATGAGCAGTTCTTC.

In its sample, this clonotype was seen many times. The chain employs TRBV6-2 or TRBV6-3 and TRBJ2-2, with D hard to call. The germline gives CDR1 MNHEY, CDR2 SVGEGT. V dropped 2 bases and J dropped 6 bases, with 7 bases sitting between them. This CDR3 has 13 amino acids. CDR3 protein: CASSYPPSGELFF. The CDR3 nucleotides read TGTGCCAGCAGTTACCCCCCCTCCGGGGAGCTGTTTTTT.

This sequence joins TRBV4-2 and TRBJ1-1; 8 nucleotides align to TRBD1. The CDR3 is 15 residues long. Germline V CDR1 and CDR2: LGHNA, YNFKEQ. V lost 2 bases to trimming and J lost 2 bases; unmatched junction nucleotides: 4. CDR3 loop: CASSQTDRVNTEAFF. CDR3 in DNA: TGTGCCAGCAGCCAAACGGACAGGGTTAACACTGAAGCTTTCTTT.

This clonotype came up many times. The chain is built from TRBV14 and TRBJ1-1, with D hard to call. Trimming stripped 3 bases from V and 1 base from J, with 15 bases between. CDR3 length: 16 residues. CDR1 is SGHDN, CDR2 FVKESK, per germline. CDR3 nucleotide sequence: TGTGCCAGCAGCCACTTGACGGGTGCCTCGAACACTGAAGCTTTCTTT. Amino acid sequence: CASSHLTGASNTEAFF.

The CDR3 loop reads CASSSPGQHKDTQYF. DNA for the CDR3: TGTGCCAGCAGCTCTCCGGGACAGCATAAAGATACGCAGTATTTT. The chain recombines TRBV7-9 with TRBJ2-3; TRBD1 matches at 7 bases. This CDR3 comprises 15 residues. J lost 5 bases, V lost 4 bases, and 9 bases had no gene match. Germline CDR1 reads SEHNR; CDR2 reads FQNEAQ (reference sequence).

This clonotype was detected only a few times. CDR3: CASSVGLGDRAVAKNIQYF. The CDR3 DNA sequence: TGTGCCAGCAGCGTAGGGCTTGGGGACAGGGCTGTAGCCAAAAACATTCAGTACTTC. The rearrangement joins TRBV9 to TRBJ2-4; 9 bases fit TRBD1. CDR3 length: 19 residues. Trimming took 0 bases from V and 0 from J; bases not matched to a gene: 10. The V gene's germline CDR1 is SGDLS and CDR2 YYNGEE.